Listed here is a single T cell receptor (beta chain). Profiling relied on immunoSEQ multiplex PCR, and the TCRdb table lists in-frame clones only, not all of them. This sample carries about 68,000 clones, just over 90% of them seen once, and the ten largest clones take roughly 4.6%. There are 16 residues in the CDR3. Germline V CDR1 and CDR2: SGHAT, FQNNGV. Trimming at V came to 2 bases and at J to 0 bases, leaving 6 bases not matched to a gene. This chain joins TRBV11-2 and TRBJ1-1; 7 bases agree with TRBD1. The source material was PBMCs. The receptor comes from a man aged 40-55 years with rheumatoid arthritis. CDR3 DNA: TGTGCCAGCAGCTTACCAGAACAGGGGATGAACACTGAAGCTTTCTTT. This gives the protein CASSLPEQGMNTEAFF. The whole variable domain, filled in from reference TRBV11-2 and TRBJ1-1, reads EAGVAQSPRYKIIEKRQSVAFWCNPISGHATLYWYQQILGQGPKLLIQFQNNGVVDDSQLPKDRFSAERLKGVDSTLKIQPAKLEDSAVYLCASSLPEQGMNTEAFFGQGTRLTVV.